What follows are 25 T cell receptor beta chains derived from one specimen sequenced in a study of shared clonotypes between healthy human individuals. Libraries were prepared by immunoSEQ multiplex PCR; TCRdb keeps only in-frame clonotypes and omits some of them. The table shows around 1,900,000 clones, with around 93% occurring only once. Only CD45RO-negative cells positively selected for CCR7 counted as naive CD8 cells, so terminally differentiated effector memory CD45RA+ cells were excluded. Sequencing was performed on naive CD8+ T cells from PBMCs. The receptors derive from a man between 18 and 29 years old in good health. Some clones in this sample may be carry-over from other donors' samples.

V usage is TRBV7-9 and J usage is TRBJ2-6, with D maybe TRBD1 (6 bases). V lost 6 bases and J lost 4, with 10 bases in between. From germline, CDR1 is SEHNR and CDR2 FQNEAQ (reference sequence). The CDR3 is 14 residues long. Written as DNA, the CDR3 is TGTGCCAGCAGACAGGGAGTCGGGGCCAACGTCCTGACTTTC. It is translated as CASRQGVGANVLTF.

This rearrangement joins TRBV7-9 to TRBJ1-1; 7 bases are a match to TRBD1. The CDR3 is 14 amino acids. The germline CDR1 and CDR2 sequences are SEHNR and FQNEAQ (reference sequence). The J segment lost 3 bases and the V segment lost 5 bases, leaving 6 bases of the junction unmatched. The CDR3 sequence: CASSRDSTDTEAFF. In DNA, the CDR3 is TGTGCCAGCAGCCGGGACAGTACAGACACTGAAGCTTTCTTT.

The V call is TRBV30, the J call TRBJ1-5; D is ambiguous. Looked up from germline, CDR1 is GTSNPN and CDR2 is SVGIG (reference sequence). The CDR3 is 13 amino acids. The germline V and J ends were trimmed by 2 bases and 6 bases, with 11 bases remaining between them. The CDR3 sequence is CAWSTPGGQPQHF. CDR3 sequence (DNA): TGTGCCTGGAGTACCCCAGGAGGTCAGCCCCAGCATTTT.

The V gene is TRBV7-9, the J gene TRBJ2-1; possible D gene TRBD1, 6 bases. The germline V gene encodes CDR1 SEHNR and CDR2 FQNEAQ (reference sequence). There are 17 residues in the CDR3. V lost 2 bases and J 8 bases, leaving 22 bases between the germline ends. The CDR3 region is CASSLLTGTRPLDEQFF. The CDR3 region has the DNA TGTGCCAGCAGCTTACTAACGGGGACAAGGCCTCTGGATGAGCAGTTCTTC.

V gene TRBV2 combines with J gene TRBJ2-7; 8 bases match TRBD2. V was pared by 0 bases and J by 5 bases, with 6 bases of the junction left unmatched. The CDR3 extends over 15 amino acids. Germline V gene data show CDR1 as SNHLY and CDR2 as FYNNEI. DNA for the CDR3: TGTGCCAGCAGTGAAGCGCAGCGGGAGCTCCACGAGCAGTACTTC. Its translation is CASSEAQRELHEQYF.

V usage is TRBV6-6 and J usage is TRBJ2-5; unclear D gene. V was trimmed by 7 bases and J by 1 base, leaving 13 bases between them. Germline CDR1 and CDR2: MNHNY and SVGAGI (reference sequence). The CDR3 consists of 14 residues. CDR3 bases: TGTGCCAGCACCTATACTGCGACCCAAGAGACCCAGTACTTC. This codes for CASTYTATQETQYF.

This chain connects TRBV27 to TRBJ1-5; 7 bases line up with TRBD1. In germline, CDR1 is MNHEY, CDR2 SMNVEV (reference sequence). The V segment lost 5 bases and the J segment 0 bases; nucleotides outside the gene matches: 7. The CDR3 extends over 16 amino acids. The chain's CDR3 is CASSPSTGNSNQPQHF. As DNA, the CDR3 is TGTGCCAGCAGTCCCTCGACAGGGAATAGCAATCAGCCCCAGCATTTT.

This clone was picked up one time. The rearrangement links TRBV6-1 to TRBJ1-5; D gene uncertain. V shed 3 bases and J shed 9 bases, with 6 bases lying between them. The CDR3 is made up of 11 amino acids. Germline values: CDR1 MNHNS, CDR2 SASEGT. The CDR3 region is CASSDGWPQHF. CDR3 nucleotide sequence: TGTGCCAGCAGTGACGGATGGCCCCAGCATTTT.

The chain links TRBV11-3 to TRBJ1-5; D is unclear. This CDR3 contains 16 residues. The germline gives CDR1 SGHNT, CDR2 YENEEA. Trimming removed 5 bases from V and 4 bases from J, with 18 bases in between. The CDR3 nucleotides are TGTGCCAGCAGCCAATTTCTCGGCAGGCGGAATCAGCCCCAGCATTTT. It specifies CASSQFLGRRNQPQHF.

This chain uses TRBV7-2 with TRBJ1-2, with no clear D. Germline V gene data show CDR1 as SGHTA and CDR2 as FQGNSA. V lost 0 bases, J lost 4 bases, and 9 bases lay in between. The CDR3 has 14 residues. The DNA of the CDR3 is TGTGCCAGCAGCTTAGCGCCTTCAACCTATGGCTACACCTTC. Translation gives CASSLAPSTYGYTF.

The sample holds one count of this clone. The V call is TRBV27, the J call TRBJ1-4, with 7 bases fitting TRBD1. CDR1 is MNHEY and CDR2 is SMNVEV in the germline V gene (reference sequence). The CDR3 consists of 15 residues. Trimming at V came to 6 bases and at J to 5 bases, leaving 9 bases not matched to a gene. In DNA, the CDR3 is TGTGCCAGCAGCATCGACGGGACAGAAAATGAAAAACTGTTTTTT. It is translated as CASSIDGTENEKLFF.

V usage is TRBV28 and J usage is TRBJ2-3, with D unresolved. This CDR3 comprises 15 residues. Looked up from germline, CDR1 is MDHEN and CDR2 is SYDVKM. The V end lost 2 bases, the J end lost 0 bases, and 9 bases lay between the germline ends. CDR3 loop: CASSLPQTSTDTQYF. The CDR3 DNA is TGTGCCAGCAGTTTACCCCAGACTAGCACAGATACGCAGTATTTT.

This sequence joins TRBV2 and TRBJ2-2; no definite D call. V lost 6 bases and J 1 base, leaving 12 bases between the germline ends. CDR1 and CDR2 (germline): SNHLY, FYNNEI. This CDR3 region has 15 residues. The CDR3 sequence is CASSRNDGNTGELFF. The CDR3 DNA reads as TGTGCCAGCAGCAGAAATGACGGGAACACCGGGGAGCTGTTTTTT.

V gene TRBV18 combines with J gene TRBJ2-7, with a tentative D call TRBD2 (5 bases). This CDR3 region has 14 residues. Trimming removed 5 bases from V and 3 bases from J, with 14 bases in between. In germline, CDR1 is KGHSH, CDR2 LQKENI. The CDR3 bases are TGTGCCAGCTCAGAGGGCGGAGGCAACTACGAGCAGTACTTC. It is translated as CASSEGGGNYEQYF.

The chain is built from TRBV5-1 and TRBJ1-1; 9 nucleotides line up with TRBD1. This CDR3 region has 16 residues. Germline V gives CDR1 SGHRS, CDR2 YFSETQ. The V segment lost 4 bases and the J segment 3 bases; nucleotides outside the gene matches: 10. The CDR3 here is CASSGWDRATYTEAFF. DNA for the CDR3: TGCGCCAGCAGCGGATGGGACAGGGCAACTTACACTGAAGCTTTCTTT.

The V gene is TRBV4-1, the J gene TRBJ2-1; 8 positions match TRBD2. This CDR3 contains 16 residues. CDR1 is MGHRA and CDR2 is YSYEKL in the germline V gene. The V gene end was trimmed by 0 bases and the J gene end by 3 bases; junction bases not matched to a gene: 4. Here the CDR3 DNA reads TGCGCCAGCAGCCAAGATCCGGGACTAGACTACAATGAGCAGTTCTTC. Translating it yields CASSQDPGLDYNEQFF.

This rearrangement joins TRBV6-5 to TRBJ2-1; no clear D gene. CDR3 size: 16 residues. Trimming took off 2 bases at V and 0 bases at J, with 11 bases between the two ends. Germline V gene sequence: CDR1 MNHEY, CDR2 SVGAGI. CDR3: CASSYGFGNSYNEQFF. CDR3 nucleotide sequence: TGTGCCAGCAGTTACGGGTTTGGTAACTCCTACAATGAGCAGTTCTTC.

CDR3 in amino acids: CAIPLSRAGAFQETQYF. As DNA, the CDR3 is TGTGCCATCCCCCTTAGTAGAGCGGGAGCCTTCCAAGAGACCCAGTACTTC. The J gene is TRBJ2-5, the V gene TRBV7-9, with 8 bases matching TRBD2. The CDR3 is made up of 17 amino acids. CDR1 is SEHNR and CDR2 is FQNEAQ in the germline V gene (reference sequence). Trimming cost V 10 bases and J 1 base; bases outside gene matches: 17. Drawing the rest from reference TRBV7-9 and TRBJ2-5, the complete variable domain is DTGVSQNPRHKITKRGQNVTFRCDPISEHNRLYWYRQTLGQGPEFLTYFQNEAQLEKSRLLSDRFSAERPKGSFSTLEIQRTEQGDSAMYLCAIPLSRAGAFQETQYFGPGTRLLVL.

The J gene is TRBJ2-7, the V gene TRBV4-3; D gene unclear. This CDR3 has 15 residues. V dropped 0 bases and J dropped 5 bases, with 14 bases sitting between them. The V gene's germline CDR1 is LGHNA and CDR2 YSLEER. CDR3 sequence reads: CASSQDWRPLDEQYF. The CDR3 DNA reads TGCGCCAGCAGCCAAGATTGGCGTCCCCTGGACGAGCAGTACTTC.

Written as DNA, the CDR3 is TGTGCCAGCAGTTTCGGGAGCGGATCCTACAATGAGCAGTTCTTC. It translates to CASSFGSGSYNEQFF. The V gene is TRBV28, the J gene TRBJ2-1; possible D gene TRBD2, 6 bases. V lost 3 bases and J 1 base, leaving 10 bases between the germline ends. Germline V gene sequence: CDR1 MDHEN, CDR2 SYDVKM. This CDR3 spans 15 amino acids.

Concerning this clone: Other DNA sequences within the sample encode an identical CDR3. The CDR3 DNA reads TGTGCCAGTAGTATTGAGGGGAGTTACAATGAGCAGTTCTTC. Translating gives CASSIEGSYNEQFF. V and J are TRBV19 and TRBJ2-1, with D perhaps matching TRBD1 or TRBD2 (5 bases each). The CDR3 runs 14 residues. CDR1 is LNHDA and CDR2 is SQIVND in the germline V gene (reference sequence). The V end was cut by 3 bases, the J end by 4 bases, with 10 bases between.

V gene TRBV27 combines with J gene TRBJ1-2, with D possibly TRBD1 on 6 matching bases. CDR1 is MNHEY and CDR2 is SMNVEV in the germline V gene (reference sequence). Trimming removed 8 bases from V and 3 bases from J, with 25 bases in between. This CDR3 is built from 17 residues. This CDR3 is CASAYIGGLILDYGYTF. The CDR3 coding sequence is TGTGCCAGCGCTTATATTGGGGGGCTGATATTAGACTATGGCTACACCTTC.

This CDR3 is CASSPTGLGGYTF. The CDR3 DNA follows: TGTGCCAGCAGCCCGACAGGGCTGGGTGGCTACACCTTC. The chain joins TRBV27 to TRBJ1-2; 7 bases map to TRBD1. The CDR3 runs 13 residues. V shed 6 bases and J 7 bases; nucleotides not matched to a gene: 8. CDR1 MNHEY and CDR2 SMNVEV come from the germline V gene (reference sequence).

V usage is TRBV29-1 and J usage is TRBJ2-7, with 8 positions matching TRBD2. Germline V lookup: CDR1 SQVTM, CDR2 ANQGSEA. This CDR3 spans 12 amino acids. With 6 bases clipped from V and 5 bases from J, the junction kept 6 bases outside the gene matches. In nucleotides, the CDR3 is TGCAGCGTGGGGACTAGTAGCCACGAGCAGTACTTC. It codes for CSVGTSSHEQYF.

The chain employs TRBV27 and TRBJ2-7, with 9 bases matching TRBD1. The CDR3 is 17 amino acids. Germline CDR1 MNHEY, CDR2 SMNVEV (reference sequence). V lost 3 bases to trimming and J lost 0 bases; unmatched junction nucleotides: 9. CDR3 bases: TGTGCCAGCAGTTTGTTGCACGGGACAGGGCCCTCCTACGAGCAGTACTTC. Amino acid sequence: CASSLLHGTGPSYEQYF.